A single sample gave rise to the 17 T cell receptor beta chains below, sequenced in a study of T cell changes during pregnancy in multiple sclerosis. Clones were sequenced by immunoSEQ multiplex PCR, and TCRdb holds only the in-frame ones, with some missing. The data show 45,000 to 70,000 clones, roughly nine tenths seen once. The sequenced sample was peripheral blood, obtained in the third trimester of pregnancy. The source is a female donor in good health, enrolled as a control in a pregnancy study.

This clone showed up just a few times. V usage is TRBV6-1 and J usage is TRBJ2-5; possible D gene TRBD1, 5 bases. Trimming left V 3 bases short and J 5 bases short, with 10 bases between. Germline CDR1 reads MNHNS; CDR2 reads SASEGT. The length of the CDR3 is 13 residues. The CDR3 bases are TGTGCCAGCAGTGATCTAGGGGTGGAGACCCAGTACTTC. Its protein product is CASSDLGVETQYF.

The genes are TRBV6-5 and TRBJ1-2; D might be TRBD1 (5 bases). With 0 bases removed from V and 4 bases from J, the gap between germline ends came to 15 bases. The CDR3 runs 16 residues. Germline V lookup: CDR1 MNHEY, CDR2 SVGAGI. The CDR3 nucleotides read TGTGCCAGCAGTTACTCCGCGGGACCCTGGGGCTATGGCTACACCTTC. This encodes CASSYSAGPWGYGYTF.

The chain joins TRBV15 to TRBJ2-7; D is unclear. Germline V CDR1 and CDR2: LNHNV, YYDKDF (reference sequence). The length of the CDR3 is 13 residues. V was shortened by 8 bases and J by 2 bases, with 13 bases between the two germline ends. CDR3 nucleotides: TGTGCCACCGCGTCGAAGTCGGCCTACGAGCAGTACTTC. This gives the protein CATASKSAYEQYF.

In DNA, the CDR3 is TGTGCCAGCAGTTACCCAACCGGGACAGGGGATCGGGAAGCTTTCTTT. Its translation is CASSYPTGTGDREAFF. The chain recombines TRBV6-5 with TRBJ1-1; the match to TRBD1 covers 10 bases. V lost 2 bases to trimming and J lost 8 bases; unmatched junction nucleotides: 11. Germline V gene data show CDR1 as MNHEY and CDR2 as SVGAGI. There are 16 residues in the CDR3.

The V gene is TRBV5-1, the J gene TRBJ1-1, with 7 nucleotides matching TRBD1. The germline gives CDR1 SGHRS, CDR2 YFSETQ. The CDR3 contains 14 residues. J lost 8 bases, V lost 3 bases, and 10 bases had no gene match. The CDR3 nucleotides read TGCGCCAGCAGCTACAATGACAGGGCCGGGGAAGCTTTCTTT. Translation: CASSYNDRAGEAFF. The full variable domain, in which reference TRBV5-1 and TRBJ1-1 provide the parts outside the CDR3, is KAGVTQTPRYLIKTRGQQVTLSCSPISGHRSVSWYQQTPGQGLQFLFEYFSETQRNKGNFPGRFSGRQFSNSRSEMNVSTLELGDSALYLCASSYNDRAGEAFFGQGTRLTVV.

The gene calls are TRBV28 and TRBJ2-7, with a possible D match to TRBD2 (5 bases). Germline V CDR1 and CDR2: MDHEN, SYDVKM. Trimming removed 5 bases from V and 1 base from J, with 15 bases in between. This CDR3 comprises 15 residues. CDR3 region: CASSPPPLVSYEQYF. The CDR3 region has the DNA TGTGCCAGCAGTCCTCCCCCACTAGTTTCCTACGAGCAGTACTTC.

The chain uses TRBV7-9 and TRBJ1-6; perhaps TRBD1 as D (6 bases). The length of the CDR3 is 14 residues. Germline CDR1 SEHNR, CDR2 FQNEAQ (reference sequence). Trimming removed 5 bases at V and 8 bases at J, with 13 bases between. DNA of the CDR3: TGTGCCAGCAGCACAGGGTTTCGTGATTCACCCCTCCACTTT. This sequence encodes CASSTGFRDSPLHF.

CDR3 DNA sequence: TGTGCCAGCAGCTCCCAGGCGAGCTCCTACAATGAGCAGTTCTTC. Translated: CASSSQASSYNEQFF. This chain connects TRBV7-3 to TRBJ2-1; D remains ambiguous. The V gene's germline CDR1 is SGHTA and CDR2 FQGTGA. Trimming took 4 bases from V and 0 from J, leaving 10 bases between them. This CDR3 spans 15 amino acids. Drawing the rest from reference TRBV7-3 and TRBJ2-1, the complete variable domain is GAGVSQTPSNKVTEKGKYVELRCDPISGHTALYWYRQSLGQGPEFLIYFQGTGAADDSGLPNDRFFAVRPEGSVSTLKIQRTERGDSAVYLCASSSQASSYNEQFFGPGTRLTVL.

The chain is built from TRBV21-1 and TRBJ1-2; the D call of TRBD1 is as the table states it, not checked on the DNA. TRBV21-1 is shown as a pseudogene. The CDR3 has 17 residues. The CDR3 region is CASSKKHPGQGRDGYTF. In nucleotides, the CDR3 is TGTGCCAGCAGCAAAAAGCACCCGGGACAGGGGAGGGATGGCTACACCTTC.

J is TRBJ1-2 and V is TRBV18; 8 bases match TRBD1. V shed 4 bases and J 0 bases; nucleotides not matched to a gene: 10. The CDR3 is made up of 17 amino acids. In germline, CDR1 is KGHSH, CDR2 LQKENI. CDR3 in DNA: TGTGCCAGCTCACTAAATTCCGGGACAGGATCTAACTATGGCTACACCTTC. It encodes CASSLNSGTGSNYGYTF.

The count of this clone is one. CDR3 DNA: TGTGCCAGCAGCGGCCAGGGGGCGGCCTATTACAATGAGCAGTTCTTC. This codes for CASSGQGAAYYNEQFF. The rearrangement joins TRBV11-3 to TRBJ2-1; 8 bases map to TRBD1. The CDR3 consists of 16 residues. V shed 5 bases and J 4 bases; nucleotides not matched to a gene: 10. Germline V CDR1 and CDR2: SGHNT, YENEEA.

The chain combines TRBV2 with TRBJ2-7; D is possibly TRBD2 (6 bases). The CDR3 length is 13 residues. V was pared by 6 bases and J by 2 bases, with 11 bases between. Per the germline V gene, CDR1 is SNHLY and CDR2 is FYNNEI. The CDR3 spells CASRRGGTYEQYF. CDR3 nucleotides: TGTGCCAGCAGGCGGGGCGGGACCTACGAGCAGTACTTC.

V is TRBV4-1 and J is TRBJ1-6, with D perhaps matching TRBD1 (6 bases). The V gene lost 0 bases and the J gene lost 10 bases, with 10 bases spanning the gap. This CDR3 has 14 amino acids. The germline V gene has CDR1 MGHRA and CDR2 YSYEKL. CDR3 nucleotides: TGCGCCAGCAGCCAAGACAGGGGAGGGTCACCCCTCCACTTT. Its protein is CASSQDRGGSPLHF.

The rearrangement links TRBV14 to TRBJ2-7; D is perhaps TRBD1 (5 bases). CDR3 length: 14 residues. V was clipped by 8 bases and J by 0 bases, with 14 bases between them. Per the germline V gene, CDR1 is SGHDN and CDR2 is FVKESK. DNA of the CDR3: TGTGCCAGCGGCCCGGCAGGGTACTCCTACGAGCAGTACTTC. Translated, it gives CASGPAGYSYEQYF.

The chain links TRBV7-9 to TRBJ2-1; maybe TRBD2 (6 bases). The CDR3 sequence is 15 residues long. The ends were cut back, 3 bases at V and 7 bases at J, with 16 bases in the middle. Germline V CDR1 and CDR2: SEHNR, FQNEAQ (reference sequence). The CDR3: CASSLSGGRPNEQFF. For the CDR3, the DNA is TGTGCCAGCAGCTTGTCCGGGGGTAGGCCGAATGAGCAGTTCTTC.

The DNA of the CDR3 is TGTGCCAGCAGCACGGACAGAGGCACTGAAGCTTTCTTT. Translation gives CASSTDRGTEAFF. V and J are TRBV11-2 and TRBJ1-1; TRBD1 is a possible D gene (6 bases). The CDR3 has 13 amino acids. From germline, CDR1 is SGHAT and CDR2 FQNNGV. V lost 5 bases to trimming and J lost 4 bases, with 11 bases between them. The variable domain in full, with the rest retrieved from reference TRBV11-2 and TRBJ1-1, is EAGVAQSPRYKIIEKRQSVAFWCNPISGHATLYWYQQILGQGPKLLIQFQNNGVVDDSQLPKDRFSAERLKGVDSTLKIQPAKLEDSAVYLCASSTDRGTEAFFGQGTRLTVV.

Concerning this clone itself: The sample has other DNA sequences that encode this CDR3 too. The genes are TRBV18 and TRBJ2-5, with 9 positions matching TRBD1. The trim removed 3 bases at V and 4 bases at J, leaving 3 bases unmatched. Germline-derived CDR1 and CDR2 are KGHSH and LQKENI. The length of the CDR3 is 14 residues. The CDR3 DNA reads as TGTGCCAGCTCACCGGGACAGGGAGTAGAGACCCAGTACTTC. Its translation: CASSPGQGVETQYF.